These 32 T cell receptor beta chains originate from one sample sequenced in a study of T cell repertoires in cytomegalovirus infection. No antigen is known for these receptors. One entry per CDR3 protein, called by TCRdb with MiXCR from the reads. Among some 57,000 distinct CDR3 sequences listed, about a third were seen once. Specimen: PBMCs, sequenced either directly or after in vitro stimulation (not recorded which). All receptors derive from a human donor in good health (CMV status not recorded). Some clones in this sample may be carry-over from other donors' samples.

Many counts were recorded for this clonotype. CDR3 sequence (DNA): TGTGCCAGCAACATCCGGGACTTGAATGGTCGTGAGCAGTACTTC. It yields the protein CASNIRDLNGREQYF. The gene calls are TRBV11-2 and TRBJ2-7, with D possibly matching TRBD2 (6 bases). V lost 7 bases and J 7 bases, leaving 23 bases between the germline ends. Germline assignment: CDR1 SGHAT and CDR2 FQNNGV. The CDR3 length is 15 residues.

This clonotype was detected only a few times. V is TRBV12-3 or TRBV12-4 and J is TRBJ2-7; the D gene is possibly TRBD2 (6 bases). Between the trimmed V and J ends, which lost 6 bases and 3 bases, there was a span of 18 bases. This CDR3 has 15 residues. The CDR3 nucleotides are TGTGCCAGCAGCCCCGGGGAGGAGGGTCTCTACGAGCAGTACTTC. Translated, it gives CASSPGEEGLYEQYF.

A few counts support this clonotype. V usage is TRBV7-9 and J usage is TRBJ1-1, with TRBD1 as a possible D gene (6 bases). Trimming cost V 5 bases and J 3 bases, with 13 bases left between them. There are 14 residues in the CDR3. Germline V gene sequence: CDR1 SEHNR, CDR2 FQNEAQ (reference sequence). The CDR3: CASSQRGSYTEAFF. As DNA, the CDR3 is TGTGCCAGCAGCCAGAGGGGGAGCTACACTGAAGCTTTCTTT.

This chain links TRBV29-1 with TRBJ1-5; 11 bases match TRBD1. The CDR3 has 12 residues. V shed 4 bases, J shed 7 bases, and the junction held 0 bases outside the gene matches. Germline V lookup: CDR1 SQVTM, CDR2 ANQGSEA. This CDR3 reads CSVGTGGQPQHF. CDR3 nucleotides: TGCAGCGTTGGGACAGGGGGCCAGCCCCAGCATTTT.

This clonotype was picked up a small number of times. The chain uses TRBV6-1 and TRBJ1-4; TRBD1 might be the D (6 bases). CDR1 MNHNS and CDR2 SASEGT come from the germline V gene. The V and J ends lost 3 bases and 8 bases respectively, with 13 bases between them. The CDR3 consists of 14 residues. The CDR3 coding sequence is TGTGCCAGCAGTGAGGGACATAGGGTCGAAAAACTGTTTTTT. Translation gives CASSEGHRVEKLFF.

The chain combines TRBV7-2 with TRBJ1-4; D uncertain. Germline assignment: CDR1 SGHTA and CDR2 FQGNSA. V lost 0 bases and J 5 bases, leaving 16 bases between the germline ends. CDR3 length: 17 amino acids. This CDR3 is CASSLAFALRSNEKLFF. The CDR3 nucleotides read TGTGCCAGCAGCTTAGCATTTGCGCTGAGATCAAATGAAAAACTGTTTTTT.

In its sample, this clonotype was seen a few times. CDR3 bases: TGTGCCAGCGAGAGGGGGGCCGGGGATCAGCCCCAGCATTTT. Translation: CASERGAGDQPQHF. The chain recombines TRBV2 with TRBJ1-5; weak D call: TRBD1 (6 bases). The V end was cut by 8 bases, the J end by 5 bases, with 16 bases between. The CDR3 covers 14 residues. CDR1 and CDR2 from the germline V gene are SNHLY and FYNNEI.

The chain has TRBV12-3 or TRBV12-4 and TRBJ2-7; TRBD2 aligns across 8 bases. Trimming removed 4 bases from V and 3 bases from J; junction bases left unmatched: 5. This CDR3 comprises 14 residues. The CDR3 loop is CASSSLSGVYEQYF. CDR3 nucleotide sequence: TGTGCCAGCAGTTCACTTAGCGGGGTCTACGAGCAGTACTTC.

As DNA, the CDR3 is TGTGCCAGCAGCTTAGACCTGACTGACCGCAACGCGCAGTACTTC. Translating gives CASSLDLTDRNAQYF. The chain employs TRBV7-2 and TRBJ2-7; D gene unclear. The V and J ends lost 1 base and 9 bases respectively, with 19 bases between them. Per the germline V gene, CDR1 is SGHTA and CDR2 is FQGNSA. The CDR3 contains 15 residues.

This sequence joins TRBV7-2 and TRBJ2-7; D may be TRBD2 (6 bases). V dropped 2 bases and J dropped 4 bases, with 12 bases sitting between them. The CDR3 is 14 amino acids. From germline, CDR1 is SGHTA and CDR2 FQGNSA. The chain's CDR3 is CASSLTSGFYEQYF. The CDR3 DNA reads TGTGCCAGCAGCTTAACCAGCGGGTTTTACGAGCAGTACTTC.

The chain couples TRBV29-1 to TRBJ1-6, with 8 positions matching TRBD1. From germline, CDR1 is SQVTM and CDR2 ANQGSEA. This CDR3 contains 15 residues. With V trimmed by 6 bases and J by 5 bases, 9 bases remained unmatched. CDR3 in DNA: TGCAGCGTGGAGGACAGGGAGTCGGATAATTCACCCCTCCACTTT. Translation gives CSVEDRESDNSPLHF.

The chain uses TRBV27 and TRBJ1-2; 10 bases line up with TRBD1. The V segment lost 6 bases and the J segment 7 bases; nucleotides outside the gene matches: 5. The germline gives CDR1 MNHEY, CDR2 SMNVEV (reference sequence). The CDR3 extends over 13 amino acids. The CDR3 sequence is CASSAGTGVGYTF. CDR3 in DNA: TGTGCCAGCAGCGCCGGGACAGGGGTTGGCTACACCTTC.

At least ten counts were recorded for this clonotype. V gene TRBV7-6 combines with J gene TRBJ2-2; D is unresolved. The CDR3 is 19 amino acids. Germline values: CDR1 SGHVS, CDR2 FNYEAQ. Deletions cut 2 bases from V and 2 bases from J, with 21 bases between. The CDR3 bases are TGTGCCAGCAGCTTATTGTCGGTCATGTCACGCTCCAACACCGGGGAGCTGTTTTTT. This encodes CASSLLSVMSRSNTGELFF.

This chain links TRBV12-3 or TRBV12-4 with TRBJ2-1; 12 bases align to TRBD2. Trimming cost V 5 bases and J 8 bases; bases outside gene matches: 7. This CDR3 has 15 amino acids. The CDR3 loop reads CASSPRTSGVDEQFF. The DNA of the CDR3 is TGTGCCAGCAGTCCAAGGACTAGCGGGGTGGATGAGCAGTTCTTC.

This rearrangement joins TRBV2 to TRBJ1-6, with D hard to call. This CDR3 spans 15 amino acids. CDR1 and CDR2 from the germline V gene are SNHLY and FYNNEI. V was pared by 3 bases and J by 5 bases, with 11 bases between. The CDR3 coding sequence is TGTGCCAGCAGTGATAGCGGCAGAAATAATTCACCCCTCCACTTT. This codes for CASSDSGRNNSPLHF.

The table lists this clonotype with many counts. The chain is built from TRBV7-8 and TRBJ2-4, with TRBD1 matching over 9 bases. This CDR3 spans 15 amino acids. J lost 8 bases, V lost 3 bases, and 8 bases had no gene match. Germline V lookup: CDR1 SGHVS, CDR2 FQNEAQ. The CDR3 DNA is TGTGCCAGCAGCTTCCGGGACAGGGTGTCGGACATTCAGTACTTC. This codes for CASSFRDRVSDIQYF. The full variable domain, with the rest looked up from reference TRBV7-8 and TRBJ2-4, is GAGVSQSPRYKVAKRGQDVALRCDPISGHVSLFWYQQALGQGPEFLTYFQNEAQLDKSGLPSDRFFAERPEGSVSTLKIQRTQQEDSAVYLCASSFRDRVSDIQYFGAGTRLSVL.

This CDR3 is CASRRAPSPLNEQFF. The CDR3, as DNA: TGTGCCAGTAGGCGGGCCCCCAGCCCGCTGAATGAGCAGTTCTTC. The chain combines TRBV19 with TRBJ2-1, with D tentatively TRBD2 (5 bases). Trimming pared 6 bases from V and 7 bases from J, leaving 19 bases between. The CDR3 consists of 15 residues. The germline CDR1 and CDR2 sequences are LNHDA and SQIVND (reference sequence).

This clonotype showed up just once. The V and J genes are TRBV20-1 and TRBJ2-7; the match to TRBD2 covers 8 bases. The germline V gene encodes CDR1 DFQATT and CDR2 SNEGSKA (reference sequence). Trimming removed 5 bases from V and 7 bases from J; junction bases left unmatched: 7. The length of the CDR3 is 12 residues. The CDR3 DNA reads TGCAGTGCTCCTAGCGGGCCGGGGGAGCAGTACTTC. Amino acid sequence: CSAPSGPGEQYF.

As for this clonotype: A read error may explain this, as a much larger clone is one base away. No conserved phenylalanine or tryptophan ends this CDR3, so it is likely a read error. This chain uses TRBV7-2 with TRBJ2-1; 8 bases align to TRBD2. V lost 5 bases and J lost 3; bases outside the gene matches: 3. The CDR3 contains 14 residues. Germline CDR1 is SGHTA and CDR2 is FQGNSA. CDR3 protein: CASSISGIYNEQFL. The CDR3 DNA is TGTGCCAGCAGCATTAGCGGGATCTACAATGAGCAGTTCCTC.

The chain carries TRBV6-1 and TRBJ2-3; 10 bases are a match to TRBD2. The V gene end was trimmed by 5 bases and the J gene end by 3 bases; junction bases not matched to a gene: 2. The CDR3 consists of 14 residues. The germline CDR1 and CDR2 sequences are MNHNS and SASEGT. CDR3 DNA sequence: TGTGCCAGCAGTCCGGGACTAGCGACAGATACGCAGTATTTT. The encoded protein is CASSPGLATDTQYF.

A few counts support this clonotype. The chain links TRBV5-1 to TRBJ2-2; possible D gene TRBD2, 5 bases. V gave up 6 bases and J gave up 5 bases, with 11 bases separating them. CDR1 is SGHRS, CDR2 YFSETQ, per germline. This CDR3 is 13 amino acids long. The chain's CDR3 is CASTRVGTGELFF. In DNA, the CDR3 is TGCGCCAGCACGCGGGTAGGGACCGGGGAGCTGTTTTTT.

Only one count was recorded for this clonotype. The chain has TRBV12-3 or TRBV12-4 and TRBJ2-7; 7 bases match TRBD1. Trimming took 1 base from V and 10 from J; bases not matched to a gene: 4. The CDR3 extends over 12 amino acids. The CDR3 sequence is CASSLEGDSQYF. The CDR3 DNA follows: TGTGCCAGCAGTTTAGAGGGGGACAGTCAGTACTTC.

This clonotype was seen a few times. The chain couples TRBV7-9 to TRBJ1-2; D remains ambiguous. The CDR3 is made up of 14 amino acids. CDR1 and CDR2 from the germline V gene are SEHNR and FQNEAQ (reference sequence). Trimming took 4 bases from V and 5 from J, leaving 14 bases between them. The chain's CDR3 is CASSSQQAEYGYTF. In nucleotides, the CDR3 is TGTGCCAGCAGCTCACAGCAGGCAGAATATGGCTACACCTTC.

V usage is TRBV2 and J usage is TRBJ2-7; 9 bases line up with TRBD1. Trimming took 4 bases from V and 5 from J; bases not matched to a gene: 0. This CDR3 has 12 residues. Germline CDR1 SNHLY, CDR2 FYNNEI. The CDR3 DNA sequence: TGTGCCAGCAGTGGACAGGGGGACGAGCAGTACTTC. Protein sequence: CASSGQGDEQYF.

This chain links TRBV2 with TRBJ1-4; D ambiguous. Deletions cut 5 bases from V and 0 bases from J, with 13 bases between. The CDR3 runs 16 residues. Germline V gives CDR1 SNHLY, CDR2 FYNNEI. CDR3: CASSTLPAATNEKLFF. The CDR3, as DNA: TGTGCCAGCAGTACCTTGCCGGCCGCAACTAATGAAAAACTGTTTTTT. Variable domain in full (rest from reference TRBV2 and TRBJ1-4): EPEVTQTPSHQVTQMGQEVILRCVPISNHLYFYWYRQILGQKVEFLVSFYNNEISEKSEIFDDQFSVERPDGSNFTLKIRSTKLEDSAMYFCASSTLPAATNEKLFFGSGTQLSVL.

This clonotype was found a few times. In nucleotides, the CDR3 is TGCAGTGCTCCCCGCAGCTCTTCTAATGAAAAACTGTTTTTT. It encodes CSAPRSSSNEKLFF. This chain connects TRBV20-1 to TRBJ1-4; D is uncertain. This CDR3 region has 14 residues. V dropped 5 bases and J dropped 3 bases, with 13 bases sitting between them. Looked up from germline, CDR1 is DFQATT and CDR2 is SNEGSKA (reference sequence).

In its sample, this clonotype was seen a few times. The chain links TRBV6-2 or TRBV6-3 to TRBJ2-1, with 8 bases fitting TRBD2. CDR1 is MNHEY and CDR2 is SVGEGT in the germline V gene. The CDR3 covers 14 residues. The V segment lost 4 bases and the J segment 2 bases; nucleotides outside the gene matches: 1. CDR3: CASSSGGAYNEQFF. Here the CDR3 DNA reads TGTGCCAGCAGTTCCGGGGGGGCCTACAATGAGCAGTTCTTC.

The V and J genes are TRBV20-1 and TRBJ2-3; D possibly corresponds to TRBD1 (6 bases). Per the germline V gene, CDR1 is DFQATT and CDR2 is SNEGSKA (reference sequence). Trimming pared 5 bases from V and 6 bases from J, leaving 12 bases between. The CDR3 contains 12 residues. The chain's CDR3 is CSAEDRGDTQYF. DNA of the CDR3: TGCAGTGCTGAAGATAGGGGGGATACGCAGTATTTT.

V usage is TRBV7-9 and J usage is TRBJ1-2; D is perhaps TRBD1 (5 bases). The CDR3 extends over 15 amino acids. Trimming removed 4 bases at V and 0 bases at J, with 12 bases between. CDR1 and CDR2 (germline): SEHNR, FQNEAQ (reference sequence). CDR3 residues: CASSSTWTTNYGYTF. Here the CDR3 DNA reads TGTGCCAGCAGCTCTACCTGGACAACTAACTATGGCTACACCTTC.

This clonotype was recorded at least ten times. Here the CDR3 DNA reads TGTGCCAGCACCCCGCGGCGGGAGGACCAAGAGACCCAGTACTTC. Translating it yields CASTPRREDQETQYF. This sequence joins TRBV7-2 and TRBJ2-5, with 8 positions matching TRBD2. The CDR3 has 15 residues. The V segment lost 7 bases and the J segment 0 bases; nucleotides outside the gene matches: 7. The germline gives CDR1 SGHTA, CDR2 FQGNSA.

This clonotype was seen more than once but under ten times. The chain has TRBV7-6 and TRBJ2-5; 8 bases are a match to TRBD2. J was trimmed by 7 bases and V by 5 bases; bases with no gene match: 18. Germline assignment: CDR1 SGHVS and CDR2 FNYEAQ. There are 17 residues in the CDR3. The CDR3 is CASSRSSPSGSAGTQYF. Here the CDR3 DNA reads TGTGCCAGCAGCCGATCGAGCCCCAGCGGGAGCGCCGGGACCCAGTACTTC.

The V call is TRBV12-3 or TRBV12-4, the J call TRBJ2-2, with D possibly being TRBD1 (5 bases). Trimming pared 7 bases from V and 4 bases from J, leaving 13 bases between. The CDR3 is 14 residues long. The CDR3 loop reads CASNQGRVTGELFF. DNA of the CDR3: TGTGCCAGCAATCAAGGCAGGGTCACCGGGGAGCTGTTTTTT.